This T cell receptor (beta chain) was captured by sequencing in a study of cytomegalovirus exposure and HLA in healthy donors. Overall study results and limits: In a later analysis, at a false discovery rate of 0.05, about 16,000 TCR beta sequences matched HLA alleles. Reports state that TCR beta sequences accurately predicted most subjects' HLA-A and HLA-B alleles. Cytomegalovirus-associated status was assigned to approximately 160 TCR beta chains. Versus the approximately 720-donor mean, an Asian-associated ancestry cluster reportedly showed fewer N-insertions in a later analysis.

Remarks on this clone: As yet, its antigen is unknown.

This PCR relied on a set of 60 Vbeta primers and 13 Jbeta primers. The assay was immunoSEQ multiplex PCR, and TCRdb's table has in-frame clones only and misses some. Of 160,000 or so clones detected, 87% appear once; the ten largest clones hold about 0.85%. V shed 5 bases and J 1 base; nucleotides not matched to a gene: 4. CDR1 and CDR2 from the germline V gene are LNHDA and SQIVND (reference sequence). The CDR3 spans 14 residues. The V gene is TRBV19, the J gene TRBJ1-1; 7 nucleotides align to TRBD1. Source material: PBMCs. The receptor's source is a woman between 25 and 40 years old in good health and CMV-seronegative. The CDR3 nucleotides are TGTGCCAGTAGTCCGCGGGACAGGAACACTGAAGCTTTCTTT. Its protein product is CASSPRDRNTEAFF. The full variable domain, with the rest looked up from reference TRBV19 and TRBJ1-1, is DGGITQSPKYLFRKEGQNVTLSCEQNLNHDAMYWYRQDPGQGLRLIYYSQIVNDFQKGDIAEGYSVSREKKESFPLTVTSAQKNPTAFYLCASSPRDRNTEAFFGQGTRLTVV.